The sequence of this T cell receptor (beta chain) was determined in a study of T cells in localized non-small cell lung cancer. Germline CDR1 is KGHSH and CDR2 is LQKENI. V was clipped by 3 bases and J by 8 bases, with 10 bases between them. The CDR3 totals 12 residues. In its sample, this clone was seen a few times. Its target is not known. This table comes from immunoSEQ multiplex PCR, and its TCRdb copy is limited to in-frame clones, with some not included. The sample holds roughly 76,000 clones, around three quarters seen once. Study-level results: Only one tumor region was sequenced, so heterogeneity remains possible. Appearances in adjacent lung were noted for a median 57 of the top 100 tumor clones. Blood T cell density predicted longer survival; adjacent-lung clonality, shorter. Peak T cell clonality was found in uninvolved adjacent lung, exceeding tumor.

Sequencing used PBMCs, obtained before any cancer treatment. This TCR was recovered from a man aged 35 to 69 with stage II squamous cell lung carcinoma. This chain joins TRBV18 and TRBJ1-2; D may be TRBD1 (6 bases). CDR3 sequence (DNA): TGTGCCAGCTCACCGGACAGTTACGGCTACACCTTC. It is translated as CASSPDSYGYTF.